Included here is one T cell receptor beta chain sequence, with context. Its specific antigen is unknown. No much larger clone is present one base from it, and per-base qualities are unavailable. The library relied on the immunoSEQ multiplex PCR assay. For the multiplex PCR, a mixture combining 60 forward primers for TCR Vbeta segments and 13 reverse primers for TCR Jbeta segments was used. The CDR3 region of rearranged TCR beta genes was amplified from genomic DNA by a multiplex PCR assay. The Illumina HiSeq System was used to sequence the amplified TCR beta libraries as 87-base-pair reads. The paper's data handling went like this. A later analysis tallied roughly 80 million unique TCR beta chains across the 666 repertoires, and some 10 million of those chains were shared by two or more donors. A nearest-neighbor algorithm error-corrected the raw reads and collapsed the reads into unique sequences, merging closely related sequences to remove PCR and sequencing errors. CDR3 sequences were aligned to IMGT reference sequences to assign V, D and J gene segments. For a sequence to be retained, a match of at least six nucleotides to both a V gene segment and a J gene segment was required. A rearrangement was called productive if the CDR3 had no stop codons and remained in frame with V and J, and every other rearrangement was called non-productive. Following IMGT convention, CDR3 was defined as the stretch from the second conserved V-encoded cysteine up to the conserved J-encoded phenylalanine. The earlier analysis of about 640 of the donors excluded any sequence lacking an unambiguous match to a single V gene segment. An earlier analysis of 587 of the donors classified V segments as functional when productive rearrangements were above 56.7% and as segregating when the standard deviation between donors was above 5%. To diagnose cytomegalovirus status from the catalog of TCR beta chain sequences, a statistical classification framework was built. In a later analysis, V and J genes were assigned by comparing TCR nucleotide sequences against IMGT/GENE-DB human TR gene sequences. Using the TCRdist pipeline, a later analysis assigned CDR3 sequences along with most-parsimonious VDJ recombination scenarios. In a later analysis, each TCR beta chain was defined by its CDR3 amino acid sequence together with its V-gene family, and reads lacking a unique V-gene family were excluded. A later analysis removed 592 highly shared, low-generation-probability nucleotide sequences to deal with suspected cross-contamination and a sequencing artifact. In a later analysis, a clonal expansion index for each public chain was calculated from normalized within-repertoire ranks of inferred template counts. A later analysis computed generation probabilities with a VDJ recombination model fitted to out-of-frame rearrangements, and checked the results against IGoR. A later analysis scored TCR-TCR, TCR-HLA and TCR-CMV co-occurrence with hypergeometric tests, applying a repertoire-size bias correction to TCR pairs. In a later analysis, false discovery rates were estimated by permuting HLA or CMV assignments 20 times. In a later analysis, co-occurring TCRs were grouped using DBSCAN, and TCRdist sequence similarity was added for clustering within HLA-allele-positive subsets. Co-occurrence clustering excluded repertoires with fewer than 30,000 or more than 120,000 public chains, plus five with anomalous nucleotide sharing. TCRdb holds this immuneACCESS table with in-frame rearrangements only. Some clones are missing; in checked studies, unresolved V genes explain under half, and the rest has no known cause. Clone size and V and J calls were adopted from that table, with D and trimming inferred from the DNA. Present in this sample are about 72,000 clones, 65% to 70% of which were seen just once. The top ten clones comprise about 20% of the sample.

Per the germline V gene, SGHRS is the CDR1 and YFSETQ is the CDR2. The CDR3, from cysteine to phenylalanine, totals 15 residues. Only the CDR3 DNA is retained, 45 bases long and in frame from the first base. V and J are trimmed by 4 bases and 8 bases, and the gene matches miss 8 bases of the junction. The cohort comprised 666 healthy bone marrow donors. At the time of sampling, every cohort member was nominally healthy, though immune exposures that went unrecorded were likely present. The donor tested CMV seropositive and was one of the 289 seropositive cohort members. A peripheral blood sample was provided by each donor, and peripheral blood mononuclear cells were used for TCR beta sequencing. Genomic DNA was extracted from the blood cell samples with the Qiagen DNeasy Blood Extraction Kit. This sample is drawn from a study of cytomegalovirus exposure and HLA in healthy donors (dated by TCRdb to the late 2010s). Regarding the complete study: In an earlier analysis of about 560 of the donors, 276 Gb of sequence data and 117 million unique TCR beta sequences from about 180 million T cells were reported. A separate validation cohort of some 130 different subjects was used in addition to the 666-subject first cohort. In an earlier analysis of 587 of the donors, high-throughput TCR beta sequencing was used to judge whether each TCR beta V gene segment behaved as functional or pseudogenic. Because of strong linkage in the cohort, five DR-DQ haplotypes were treated as single units for association and clustering. Among under 450 genotyped donors of the cohort, an average of about 240,000 unique TCR beta nucleotide sequences were sequenced per donor, around 20% of them non-productive. The number of typed donors differed by locus: about 620-640 for A, B, C, DRB1 and DQB1; approximately 520 for DQA1; fewer than 610 for DPA1; and around 470 for DPB1. Rather than using new phenotypic data, the later analysis identified candidate immune exposures from TCR beta sequences and from how often those sequences occurred across donors. The study used immunosequencing to profile the T cell repertoires of more than 650 subjects and linked those repertoires to cytomegalovirus serostatus. The aim of the study was to test whether cataloging public T cell receptors could identify signatures of past pathogen exposure. Donor age, sex, ethnicity and CMV serostatus were compiled alongside the repertoire data. An early release that covered 640 HLA-typed donors contained approximately 300 gigabases of sequencing data and 70 million to 100 million unique TCR sequences. A later genetic analysis used genome-wide SNP genotypes for about 60% of the roughly 700 donors, treating that subset as a discovery cohort. A later analysis re-examined previously published TCR beta repertoires from around 670 donors and added high-resolution HLA genotyping to investigate patterns of TCR occurrence. High-throughput TCR immunosequencing, statistical association of individual TCRs with disease status, and machine learning were combined to predict cytomegalovirus infection status. Among the roughly 380 genotyped donors, around 81% belonged to the genetic ancestry cluster associated with self-reported Caucasian donors. All discovery cohort repertoires had been generated on a single sequencing platform. HLA typing covered class I and class II loci at four-digit resolution.

The investigation overall reported the following: A later genetic analysis reported fewer N-insertions in productive TCRs among donors in an Asian-associated ancestry cluster than the roughly 620-donor mean. A later genetic analysis associated a missense DCLRE1C variant with V-gene and J-gene trimming of TCR beta chains, and an independent cohort replicated the association. Strong co-occurrence of HLA alleles, especially DR and DQ, made assigning TCR associations to individual alleles difficult. A later analysis reported that several top co-occurrence clusters appeared linked to parvovirus B19, influenza, CMV and Epstein-Barr virus. In a later analysis, HLA-associated TCR beta chains were found to be more clonally expanded and to have lower generation probabilities than equally common non-associated chains. The sequencing pipeline was judged likely to have produced a cluster of highly shared sequence variants as a technical artifact. Linkage disequilibrium might explain the correlated functional status among segregating V segments, but an unknown experimental factor could not be ruled out. Because the 87-base-pair reads could not distinguish some IMGT-functional V segments, including TRBV6-2 and TRBV6-3, those segments were excluded. At a false discovery rate of 0.05, a later analysis linked some 17,000 TCR beta sequences to specific HLA alleles. In vitro tests confirmed that a few of the cytomegalovirus-associated TCR beta chains recognize cytomegalovirus antigens. The study listed around 160 TCR beta chains as associated with cytomegalovirus. A later analysis found that TCR association rates varied across HLA loci, with DRB1 alleles showing the most associated TCRs and HLA-C alleles the fewest. It was suggested by the authors that the approach could potentially be generalized to other disease states and immunological phenotypes. Because counts were too low, more than 15 rarely observed V segments, including chromosome 9 orphons, were excluded from the earlier analysis of around 640 of the donors. The classifier was reported to diagnose cytomegalovirus status with high specificity and sensitivity in both the original and validation cohorts. HLA typing was unavailable for some donors at each locus, so association tests used only the typed subset. A further reported finding was that TCR beta sequences accurately predicted the HLA-A and HLA-B alleles for most subjects in the first cohort. The presence/absence analyses assumed that sequencing depth was roughly uniform across donors, and that assumption may not be true. Immune exposure information for the cohort was limited to CMV serostatus. In an earlier analysis of some 500 of the donors, most TCR beta V segments were observed in productive rearrangements about 87% or about 30% of the time, broadly matching IMGT annotations. Most TCR sequences were seen in very few donors, while some public TCRs were found in many individuals. The cohort was sequenced for TCR beta chains only, and without alpha or paired-chain data the features that could be detected were limited. Most CMV-associated TCR beta chains appeared to be HLA-restricted in a later analysis, and the HLA associations seemed to be driven largely by CMV exposure.

The TCR sequence derives from a man in his forties or fifties in good health and CMV-seropositive. The sample was PBMCs. The sequence joins TRBV5-1 to TRBJ1-4; a stretch of 10 junction bases matches TRBD1. The CDR3 region: CASSPGTGVGEKLFF. The nucleotide sequence is TGCGCCAGCAGCCCCGGGACAGGGGTTGGCGAAAAACTGTTTTTT.